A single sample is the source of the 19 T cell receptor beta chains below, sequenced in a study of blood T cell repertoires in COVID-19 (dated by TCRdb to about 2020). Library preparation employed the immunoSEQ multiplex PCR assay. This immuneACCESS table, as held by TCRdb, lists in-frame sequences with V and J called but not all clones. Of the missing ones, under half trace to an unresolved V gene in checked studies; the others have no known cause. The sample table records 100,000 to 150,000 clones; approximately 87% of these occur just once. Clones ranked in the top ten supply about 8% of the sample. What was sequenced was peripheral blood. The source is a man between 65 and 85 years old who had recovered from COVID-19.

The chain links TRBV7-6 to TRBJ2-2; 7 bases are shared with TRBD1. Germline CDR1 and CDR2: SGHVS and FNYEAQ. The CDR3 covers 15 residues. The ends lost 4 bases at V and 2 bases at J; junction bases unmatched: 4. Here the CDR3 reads CASSSDRENTGELFF. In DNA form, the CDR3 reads TGTGCCAGCAGCTCCGACAGGGAAAACACCGGGGAGCTGTTTTTT.

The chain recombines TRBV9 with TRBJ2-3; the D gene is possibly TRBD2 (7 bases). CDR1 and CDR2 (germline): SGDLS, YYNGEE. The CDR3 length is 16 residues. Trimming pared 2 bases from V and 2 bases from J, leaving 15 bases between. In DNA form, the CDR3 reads TGTGCCAGCAGCGTTATGGGGGGGGGCCCCACAGATACGCAGTATTTT. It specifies CASSVMGGGPTDTQYF.

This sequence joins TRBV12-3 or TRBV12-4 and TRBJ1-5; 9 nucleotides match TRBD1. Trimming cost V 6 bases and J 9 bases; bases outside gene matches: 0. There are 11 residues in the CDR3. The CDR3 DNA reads TGTGCCAGCAGGGACAGGGGGCCCCAGCATTTT. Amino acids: CASRDRGPQHF.

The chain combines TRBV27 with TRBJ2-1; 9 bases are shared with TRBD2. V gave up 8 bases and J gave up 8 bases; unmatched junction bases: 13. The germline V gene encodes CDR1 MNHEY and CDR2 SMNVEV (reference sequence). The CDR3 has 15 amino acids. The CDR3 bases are TGTGCCAGCCAACTGAGGCGGGGGGGCCCTGATGAGCAGTTCTTC. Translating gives CASQLRRGGPDEQFF.

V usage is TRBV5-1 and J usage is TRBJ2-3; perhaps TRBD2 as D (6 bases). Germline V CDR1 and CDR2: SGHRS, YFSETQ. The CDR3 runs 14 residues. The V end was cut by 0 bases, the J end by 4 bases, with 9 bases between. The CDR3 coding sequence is TGCGCCAGCAGCTTGGAGGGAGGTGCAGATACGCAGTATTTT. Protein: CASSLEGGADTQYF. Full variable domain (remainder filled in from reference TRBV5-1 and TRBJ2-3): KAGVTQTPRYLIKTRGQQVTLSCSPISGHRSVSWYQQTPGQGLQFLFEYFSETQRNKGNFPGRFSGRQFSNSRSEMNVSTLELGDSALYLCASSLEGGADTQYFGPGTRLTVL.

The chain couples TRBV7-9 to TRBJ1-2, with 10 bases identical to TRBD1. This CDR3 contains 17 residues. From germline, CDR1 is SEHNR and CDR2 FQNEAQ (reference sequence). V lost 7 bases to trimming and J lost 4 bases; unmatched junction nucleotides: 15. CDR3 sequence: CASNPGTGAALGYGYTF. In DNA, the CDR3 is TGTGCCAGCAACCCCGGGACAGGGGCCGCCCTGGGCTATGGCTACACCTTC.

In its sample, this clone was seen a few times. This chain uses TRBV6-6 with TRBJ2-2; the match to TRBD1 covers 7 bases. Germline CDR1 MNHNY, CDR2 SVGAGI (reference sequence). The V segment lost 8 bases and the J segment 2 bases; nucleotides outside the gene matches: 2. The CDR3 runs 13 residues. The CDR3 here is CASRDSNTGELFF. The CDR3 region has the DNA TGTGCCAGCCGGGACAGCAACACCGGGGAGCTGTTTTTT.

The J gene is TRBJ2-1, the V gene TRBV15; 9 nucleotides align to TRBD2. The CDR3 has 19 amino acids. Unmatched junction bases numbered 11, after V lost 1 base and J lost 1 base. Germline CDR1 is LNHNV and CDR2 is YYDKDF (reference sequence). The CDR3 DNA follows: TGTGCCACCAGCAGAGGGCTAGCGGGGTGGATTGGGTCCTACAATGAGCAGTTCTTC. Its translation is CATSRGLAGWIGSYNEQFF. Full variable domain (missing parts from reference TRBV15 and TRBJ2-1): DAMVIQNPRYQVTQFGKPVTLSCSQTLNHNVMYWYQQKSSQAPKLLFHYYDKDFNNEADTPDNFQSRRPNTSFCFLDIRSPGLGDTAMYLCATSRGLAGWIGSYNEQFFGPGTRLTVL.

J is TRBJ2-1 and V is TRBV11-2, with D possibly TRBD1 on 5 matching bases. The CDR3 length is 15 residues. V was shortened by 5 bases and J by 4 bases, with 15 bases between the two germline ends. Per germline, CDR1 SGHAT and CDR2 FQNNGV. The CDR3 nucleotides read TGTGCCAGCAGCCCTAGGGTAGGGGCATACAATGAGCAGTTCTTC. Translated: CASSPRVGAYNEQFF.

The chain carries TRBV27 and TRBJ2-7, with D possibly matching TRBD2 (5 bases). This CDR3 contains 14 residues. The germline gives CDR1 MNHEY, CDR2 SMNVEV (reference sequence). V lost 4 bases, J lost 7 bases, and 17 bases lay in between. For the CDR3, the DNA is TGTGCCAGCAGTTCCAACACGCTAGCTGGTGAGCAGTACTTC. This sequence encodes CASSSNTLAGEQYF.

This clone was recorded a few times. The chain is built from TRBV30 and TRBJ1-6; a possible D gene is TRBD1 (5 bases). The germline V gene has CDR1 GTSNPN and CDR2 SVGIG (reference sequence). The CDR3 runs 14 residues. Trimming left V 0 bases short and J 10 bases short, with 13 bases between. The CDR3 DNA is TGTGCCTGGAGTGTGTTGCTGGGGGGGTCACCCCTCCACTTT. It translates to CAWSVLLGGSPLHF.

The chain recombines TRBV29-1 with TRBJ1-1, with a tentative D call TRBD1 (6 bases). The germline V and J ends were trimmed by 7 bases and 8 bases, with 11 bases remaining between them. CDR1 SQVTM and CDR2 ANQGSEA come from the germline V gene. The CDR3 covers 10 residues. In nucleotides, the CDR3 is TGCAGCGCAGGACAGCCCGAAGCTTTCTTT. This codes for CSAGQPEAFF.

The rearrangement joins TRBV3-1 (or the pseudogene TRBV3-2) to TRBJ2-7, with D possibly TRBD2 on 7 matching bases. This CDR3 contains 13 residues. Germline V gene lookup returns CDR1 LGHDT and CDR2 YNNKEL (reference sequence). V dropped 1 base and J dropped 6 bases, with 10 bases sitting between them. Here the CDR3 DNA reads TGTGCCAGCAGCCAAGGCGGGGGCGCCGAGCAGTACTTC. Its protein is CASSQGGGAEQYF.

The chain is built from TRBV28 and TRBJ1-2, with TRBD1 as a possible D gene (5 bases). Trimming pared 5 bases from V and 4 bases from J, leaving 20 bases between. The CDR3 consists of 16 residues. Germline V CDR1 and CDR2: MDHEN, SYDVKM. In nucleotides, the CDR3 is TGTGCCAGCAGTACCCTAAGACAGCGACCCTTCTATGGCTACACCTTC. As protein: CASSTLRQRPFYGYTF.

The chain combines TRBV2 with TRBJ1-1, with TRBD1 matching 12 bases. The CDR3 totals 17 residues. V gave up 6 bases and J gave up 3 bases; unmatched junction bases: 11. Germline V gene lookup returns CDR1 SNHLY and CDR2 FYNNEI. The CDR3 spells CASRGGTGGDLDTEAFF. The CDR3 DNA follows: TGTGCCAGCAGAGGAGGGACAGGGGGCGATTTAGACACTGAAGCTTTCTTT.

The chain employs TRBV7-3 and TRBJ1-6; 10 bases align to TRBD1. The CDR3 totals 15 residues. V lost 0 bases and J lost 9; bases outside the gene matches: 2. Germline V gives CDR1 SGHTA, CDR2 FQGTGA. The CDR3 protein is CASSLTGTGVSPLHF. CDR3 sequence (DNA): TGTGCCAGCAGCTTAACCGGGACAGGGGTTTCACCCCTCCACTTT. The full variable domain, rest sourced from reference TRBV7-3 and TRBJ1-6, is GAGVSQTPSNKVTEKGKYVELRCDPISGHTALYWYRQSLGQGPEFLIYFQGTGAADDSGLPNDRFFAVRPEGSVSTLKIQRTERGDSAVYLCASSLTGTGVSPLHFGNGTRLTVT.

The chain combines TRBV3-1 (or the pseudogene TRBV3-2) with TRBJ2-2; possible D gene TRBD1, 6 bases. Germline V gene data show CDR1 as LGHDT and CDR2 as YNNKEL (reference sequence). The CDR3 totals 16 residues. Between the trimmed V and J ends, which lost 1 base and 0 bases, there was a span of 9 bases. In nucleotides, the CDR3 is TGTGCCAGCAGCCAAGTTGGGGGCGCGAACACCGGGGAGCTGTTTTTT. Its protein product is CASSQVGGANTGELFF.

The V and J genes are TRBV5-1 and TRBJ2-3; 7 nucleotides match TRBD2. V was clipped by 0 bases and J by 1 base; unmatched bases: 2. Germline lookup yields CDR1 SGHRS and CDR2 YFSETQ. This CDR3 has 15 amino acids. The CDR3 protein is CASSLGRGGTDTQYF. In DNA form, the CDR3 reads TGCGCCAGCAGCTTGGGCCGGGGGGGCACAGATACGCAGTATTTT.

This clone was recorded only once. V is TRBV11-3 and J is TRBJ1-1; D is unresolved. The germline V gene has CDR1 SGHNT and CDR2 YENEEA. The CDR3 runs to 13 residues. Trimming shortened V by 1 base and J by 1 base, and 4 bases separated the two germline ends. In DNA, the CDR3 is TGTGCCAGCAGCTTAGTCTCGAACACTGAAGCTTTCTTT. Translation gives CASSLVSNTEAFF.